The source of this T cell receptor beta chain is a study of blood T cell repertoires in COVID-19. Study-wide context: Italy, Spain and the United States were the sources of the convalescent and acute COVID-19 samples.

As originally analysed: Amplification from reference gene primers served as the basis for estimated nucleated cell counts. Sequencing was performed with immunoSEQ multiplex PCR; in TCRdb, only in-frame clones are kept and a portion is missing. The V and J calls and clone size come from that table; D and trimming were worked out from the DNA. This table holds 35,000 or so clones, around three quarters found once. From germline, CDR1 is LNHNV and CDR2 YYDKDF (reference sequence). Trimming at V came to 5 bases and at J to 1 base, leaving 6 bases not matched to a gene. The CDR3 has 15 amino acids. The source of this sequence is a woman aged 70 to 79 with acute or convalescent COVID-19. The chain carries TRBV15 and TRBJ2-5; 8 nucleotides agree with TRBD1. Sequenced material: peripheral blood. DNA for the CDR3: TGTGCCACCAGCGGACCTCAGGGGGCCCAAGAGACCCAGTACTTC. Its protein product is CATSGPQGAQETQYF.